This record covers a single T cell receptor (beta chain). This entry belongs to a study of blood T cell repertoires in COVID-19. Across the study: Italy, Spain and the United States were the sources of the convalescent and acute COVID-19 samples. PBMCs, B-cell-depleted T cells, or T cells were the source of the cDNA or gDNA that made up the material.

Methods used by the authors: Amplification from reference gene primers served as the basis for estimated nucleated cell counts. The data were produced by immunoSEQ multiplex PCR, yet TCRdb's version contains in-frame clones alone and is incomplete. V and J calls plus clone size are reproduced from that table; the DNA served to infer D and trimming. Among under 300,000 clones listed, roughly four fifths were seen once. Trimming took off 0 bases at V and 4 bases at J, with 13 bases between the two ends. Germline V gene sequence: CDR1 WSHSY, CDR2 SAAADI. The CDR3 sequence is 16 residues long. The chain carries TRBV10-2 and TRBJ2-1; D perhaps matches TRBD1 (5 bases). The receptor's source is a man aged 25-40 years who had recovered from COVID-19. The sequencing input was peripheral blood. The CDR3 here is CASSESAGRNYNEQFF. The CDR3 DNA is TGCGCCAGCAGTGAGTCAGCAGGGCGGAATTACAATGAGCAGTTCTTC.